This T cell receptor (beta chain) was profiled in a study of cytomegalovirus exposure and HLA in healthy donors. Turning to this clone: Its target is unknown.

The ends were cut back, 2 bases at V and 4 bases at J, with 9 bases in the middle. This CDR3 has 14 residues. CDR1 and CDR2 from the germline V gene are MRHNA and SNTAGT. Study-wide results and caveats: The productive fraction for most TCR beta V segments was about 90% or about 30% in an earlier analysis.

Primers included in the PCR were 60 Vbeta and 13 Jbeta primers. Sequencing used immunoSEQ multiplex PCR; TCRdb keeps in-frame clones, though not all of them. The data show about 220,000 clones, over 75% seen once. Donors were ostensibly healthy at sampling, although undocumented immune exposures were probable. The chain carries TRBV6-4 and TRBJ1-5, with D maybe TRBD1 (5 bases). Sequencing was carried out using PBMCs. This TCR came from a male donor in good health and CMV-seronegative. DNA of the CDR3: TGTGCCAGCAGTGACAGGGGAGGGAATCAGCCCCAGCATTTT. It specifies CASSDRGGNQPQHF.